This TCR beta chain was sequenced during a study of shared clonotypes between healthy human individuals. Study at large: Aged between 18 and 49, the donors were a couple of women and three men. The study used three CD4 naive, three CD4 memory, two CD8 naive and one CD8 memory plate per donor. Study-wide findings and caveats: Larger estimated richness was generally recorded for naive subsets relative to memory subsets.

This CDR3 contains 14 residues. The V and J ends lost 4 bases and 1 base, in that order; junction bases with no gene match: 4. Germline loops: CDR1 GTSNPN, CDR2 SVGIG (reference sequence). Sequencing used immunoSEQ multiplex PCR; TCRdb keeps in-frame clones, though not all of them. The sample has 2.5 million or so clones; more than 80% are singletons. This clone has just a few counts. The antigen remains unidentified. Splitting of CD4+ cells produced CD45RA+ naive and CD45RA-negative memory subsets. The receptor comes from a man younger than 35 in good health. The chain carries TRBV30 and TRBJ1-1; TRBD1 aligns across 9 bases. Sample: naive CD4+ T cells sorted from blood. The subset was: CD45RA+ positively selected. The CDR3 DNA reads TGTGCCTGGATGACAGGGGGTAAGAACACTGAAGCTTTCTTT. Encoded protein: CAWMTGGKNTEAFF.